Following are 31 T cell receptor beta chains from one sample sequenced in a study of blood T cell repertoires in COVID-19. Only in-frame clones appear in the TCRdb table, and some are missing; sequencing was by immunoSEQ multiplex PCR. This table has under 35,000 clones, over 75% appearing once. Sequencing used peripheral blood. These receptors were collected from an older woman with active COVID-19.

CDR3 sequence reads: CASSQIDSSHFNEQFF. Written as DNA, the CDR3 is TGCGCCAGCAGCCAAATTGACAGTTCCCACTTCAATGAGCAGTTCTTC. The genes are TRBV4-1 and TRBJ2-1; the D gene is possibly TRBD1 (5 bases). V was pared by 2 bases and J by 6 bases, with 17 bases between. The CDR3 covers 16 residues. The germline V gene encodes CDR1 MGHRA and CDR2 YSYEKL.

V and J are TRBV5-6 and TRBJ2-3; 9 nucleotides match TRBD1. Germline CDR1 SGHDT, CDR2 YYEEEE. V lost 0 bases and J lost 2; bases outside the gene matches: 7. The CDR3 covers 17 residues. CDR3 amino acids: CASSLVVQGAYTDTQYF. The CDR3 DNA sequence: TGTGCCAGCAGCTTGGTAGTACAGGGGGCGTACACAGATACGCAGTATTTT.

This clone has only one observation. The CDR3 DNA reads TGTGCCAGCAGTCCCGGTAGGGTAGCGGGAGGCTTCCAAGAGACCCAGTACTTC. Amino acid sequence: CASSPGRVAGGFQETQYF. The chain recombines TRBV28 with TRBJ2-5; the match to TRBD2 covers 10 bases. The CDR3 has 18 amino acids. V lost 5 bases and J lost 1; bases outside the gene matches: 13. Germline CDR1 reads MDHEN; CDR2 reads SYDVKM.

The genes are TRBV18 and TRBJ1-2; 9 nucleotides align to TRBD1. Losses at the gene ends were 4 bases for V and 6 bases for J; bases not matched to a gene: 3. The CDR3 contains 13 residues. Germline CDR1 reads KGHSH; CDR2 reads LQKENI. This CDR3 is CASSQQGAHGYTF. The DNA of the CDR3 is TGTGCCAGCTCACAACAGGGGGCCCATGGCTACACCTTC.

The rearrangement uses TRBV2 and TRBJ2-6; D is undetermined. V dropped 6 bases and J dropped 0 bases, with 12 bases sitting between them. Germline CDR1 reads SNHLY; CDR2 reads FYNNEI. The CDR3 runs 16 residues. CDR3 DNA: TGTGCCAGCAGAAGAAACACGGGCTCTGGGGCCAACGTCCTGACTTTC. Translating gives CASRRNTGSGANVLTF.

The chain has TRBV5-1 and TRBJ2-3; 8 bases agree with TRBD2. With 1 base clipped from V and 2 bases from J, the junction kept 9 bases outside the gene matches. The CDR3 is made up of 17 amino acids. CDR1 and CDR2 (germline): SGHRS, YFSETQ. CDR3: CASSLFSGSSSTDTQYF. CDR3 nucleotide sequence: TGCGCCAGCAGCTTGTTCAGCGGGAGCTCCTCCACAGATACGCAGTATTTT.

CDR3 coding DNA: TGTGCCAGCAGCCAAGGGGGGGGGTATGAGCAGTACTTC. It encodes CASSQGGGYEQYF. This rearrangement joins TRBV4-2 to TRBJ2-7; 7 nucleotides line up with TRBD2. Germline V CDR1 and CDR2: LGHNA, YNFKEQ. The CDR3 is 13 residues long. The V and J ends lost 1 base and 7 bases, in that order; junction bases with no gene match: 4.

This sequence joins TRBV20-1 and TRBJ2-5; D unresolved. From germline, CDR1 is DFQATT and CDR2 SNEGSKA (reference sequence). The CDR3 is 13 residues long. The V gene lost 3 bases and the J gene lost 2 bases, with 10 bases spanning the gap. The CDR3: CSASSQIQETQYF. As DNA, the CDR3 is TGCAGTGCTAGTTCCCAGATACAAGAGACCCAGTACTTC.

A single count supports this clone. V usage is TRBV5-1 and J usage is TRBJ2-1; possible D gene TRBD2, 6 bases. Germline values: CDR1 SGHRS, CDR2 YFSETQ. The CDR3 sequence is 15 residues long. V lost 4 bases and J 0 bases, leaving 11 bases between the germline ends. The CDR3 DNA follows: TGCGCCAGCAGCCTTAGCGGTAGCTCCTACAATGAGCAGTTCTTC. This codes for CASSLSGSSYNEQFF.

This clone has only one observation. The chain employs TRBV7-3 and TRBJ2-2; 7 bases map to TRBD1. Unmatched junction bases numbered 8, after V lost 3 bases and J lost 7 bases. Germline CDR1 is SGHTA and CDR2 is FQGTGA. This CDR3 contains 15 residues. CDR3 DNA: TGTGCCAGCAGCTTCAGGAAGGGGGCCCGCGGGGAGCTGTTTTTT. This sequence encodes CASSFRKGARGELFF.

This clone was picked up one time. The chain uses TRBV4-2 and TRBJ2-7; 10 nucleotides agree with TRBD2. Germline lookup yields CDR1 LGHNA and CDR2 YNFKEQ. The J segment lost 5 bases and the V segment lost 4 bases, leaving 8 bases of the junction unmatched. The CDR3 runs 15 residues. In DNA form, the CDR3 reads TGTGCCAGCAGCCCGATACCAAGCGGGAGGGACGAGCAGTACTTC. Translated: CASSPIPSGRDEQYF.

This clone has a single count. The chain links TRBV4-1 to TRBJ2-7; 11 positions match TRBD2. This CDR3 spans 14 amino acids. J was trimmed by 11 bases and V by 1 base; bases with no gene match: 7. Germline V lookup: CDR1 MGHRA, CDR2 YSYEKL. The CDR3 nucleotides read TGCGCCAGCAGCCAAGTCCCACTAGCGGGAGTCAAGTACTTC. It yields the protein CASSQVPLAGVKYF.

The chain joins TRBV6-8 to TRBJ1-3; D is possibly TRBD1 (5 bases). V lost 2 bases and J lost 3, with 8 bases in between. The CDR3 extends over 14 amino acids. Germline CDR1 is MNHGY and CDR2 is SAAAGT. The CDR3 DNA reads TGTGCCAGCAGTTACGTCAGGGTTGGAAACACCATATATTTT. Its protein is CASSYVRVGNTIYF.

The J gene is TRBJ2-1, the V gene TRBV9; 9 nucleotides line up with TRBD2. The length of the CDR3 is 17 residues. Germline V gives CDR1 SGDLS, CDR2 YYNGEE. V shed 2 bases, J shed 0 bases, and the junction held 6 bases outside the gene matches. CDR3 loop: CASSVGLAMSSYNEQFF. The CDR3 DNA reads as TGTGCCAGCAGCGTCGGACTAGCGATGAGCTCCTACAATGAGCAGTTCTTC.

CDR3 sequence reads: CASSLGEVMAQHF. The CDR3 DNA follows: TGTGCCAGCAGCTTGGGGGAGGTAATGGCCCAGCATTTT. This chain uses TRBV7-8 with TRBJ1-5; D is possibly TRBD1 (5 bases). Germline CDR1 reads SGHVS; CDR2 reads FQNEAQ. CDR3 length: 13 residues. V lost 3 bases and J lost 11, with 14 bases in between.

The CDR3 here is CASSPFAGLDEKLFF. In DNA, the CDR3 is TGCGCCAGCAGCCCCTTCGCAGGATTGGATGAAAAACTGTTTTTT. The chain links TRBV5-1 to TRBJ1-4; no firm D call. Trimming left V 4 bases short and J 6 bases short, with 16 bases between. CDR3 length: 15 amino acids. The V gene's germline CDR1 is SGHRS and CDR2 YFSETQ.

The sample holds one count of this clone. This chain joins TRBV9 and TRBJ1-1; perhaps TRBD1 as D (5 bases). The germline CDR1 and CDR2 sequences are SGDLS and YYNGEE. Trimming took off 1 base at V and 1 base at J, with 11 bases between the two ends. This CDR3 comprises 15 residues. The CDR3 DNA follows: TGTGCCAGCAGCGTATGGGGCGGGGAGAACACTGAAGCTTTCTTT. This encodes CASSVWGGENTEAFF.

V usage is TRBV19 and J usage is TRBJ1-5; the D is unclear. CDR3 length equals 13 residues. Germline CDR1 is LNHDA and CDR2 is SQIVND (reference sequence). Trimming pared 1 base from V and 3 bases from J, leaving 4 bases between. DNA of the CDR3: TGTGCCAGTAGTATAGTTCTCAATCAGCCCCAGCATTTT. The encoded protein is CASSIVLNQPQHF.

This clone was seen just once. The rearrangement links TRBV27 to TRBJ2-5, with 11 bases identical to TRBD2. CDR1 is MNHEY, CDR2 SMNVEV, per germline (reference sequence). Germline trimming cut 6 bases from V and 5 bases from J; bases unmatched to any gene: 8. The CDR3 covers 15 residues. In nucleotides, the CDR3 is TGTGCCAGCAGCCCCTTTAGCGGGAGGGGTGAGACCCAGTACTTC. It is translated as CASSPFSGRGETQYF.

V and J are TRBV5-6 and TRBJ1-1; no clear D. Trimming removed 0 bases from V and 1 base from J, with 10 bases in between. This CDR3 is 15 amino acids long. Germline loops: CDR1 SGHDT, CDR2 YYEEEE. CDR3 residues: CASSLGQWANTEAFF. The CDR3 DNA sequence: TGTGCCAGCAGCTTGGGGCAGTGGGCGAACACTGAAGCTTTCTTT.

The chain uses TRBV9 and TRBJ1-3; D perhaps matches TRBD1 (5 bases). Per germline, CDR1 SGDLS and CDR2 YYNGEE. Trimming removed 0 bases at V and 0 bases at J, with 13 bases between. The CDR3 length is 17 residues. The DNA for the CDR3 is TGTGCCAGCAGCGTAGTCCCGACAGATACCTCTGGAAACACCATATATTTT. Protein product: CASSVVPTDTSGNTIYF.

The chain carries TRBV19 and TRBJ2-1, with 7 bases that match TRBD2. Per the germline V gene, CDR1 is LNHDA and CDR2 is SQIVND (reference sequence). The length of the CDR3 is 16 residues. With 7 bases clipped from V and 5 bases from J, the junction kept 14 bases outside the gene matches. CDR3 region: CASTTFSASGNNEQFF. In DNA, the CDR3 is TGTGCCAGTACCACATTCTCGGCTAGCGGAAACAATGAGCAGTTCTTC.

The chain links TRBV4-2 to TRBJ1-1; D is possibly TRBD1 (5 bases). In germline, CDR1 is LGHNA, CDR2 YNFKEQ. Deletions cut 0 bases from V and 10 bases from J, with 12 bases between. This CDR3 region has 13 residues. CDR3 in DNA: TGTGCCAGCAGCCAAGAATCAGGGTTGGGAGCTTTCTTT. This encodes CASSQESGLGAFF.

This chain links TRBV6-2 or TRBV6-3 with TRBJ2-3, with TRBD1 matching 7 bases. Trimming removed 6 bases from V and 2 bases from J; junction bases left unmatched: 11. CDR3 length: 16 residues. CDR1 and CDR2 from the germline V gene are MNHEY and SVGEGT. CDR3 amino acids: CASSFVPGQITDTQYF. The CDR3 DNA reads TGTGCCAGCAGCTTTGTACCGGGACAGATCACAGATACGCAGTATTTT.

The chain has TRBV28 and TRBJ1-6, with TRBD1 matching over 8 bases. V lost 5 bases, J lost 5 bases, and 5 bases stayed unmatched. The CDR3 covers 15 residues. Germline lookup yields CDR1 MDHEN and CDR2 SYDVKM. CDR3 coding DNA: TGTGCCAGCAGTGAGGCGGACAGGGATAATTCACCCCTCCACTTT. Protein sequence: CASSEADRDNSPLHF. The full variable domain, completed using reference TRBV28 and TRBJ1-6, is DVKVTQSSRYLVKRTGEKVFLECVQDMDHENMFWYRQDPGLGLRLIYFSYDVKMKEKGDIPEGYSVSREKKERFSLILESASTNQTSMYLCASSEADRDNSPLHFGNGTRLTVT.

The CDR3 sequence is CATYSPHNDEQFF. CDR3 DNA sequence: TGTGCCACTTACAGCCCCCATAATGATGAGCAGTTCTTC. This sequence joins TRBV5-4 and TRBJ2-1; D gene uncertain. V lost 9 bases to trimming and J lost 8 bases, with 18 bases between them. The CDR3 runs to 13 residues. The germline V gene has CDR1 SGHNT and CDR2 YYREEE (reference sequence).

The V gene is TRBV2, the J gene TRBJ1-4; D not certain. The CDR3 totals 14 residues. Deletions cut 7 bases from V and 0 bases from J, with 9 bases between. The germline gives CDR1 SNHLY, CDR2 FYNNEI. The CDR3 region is CASTGFATNEKLFF. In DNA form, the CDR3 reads TGTGCCAGCACGGGGTTTGCAACTAATGAAAAACTGTTTTTT.

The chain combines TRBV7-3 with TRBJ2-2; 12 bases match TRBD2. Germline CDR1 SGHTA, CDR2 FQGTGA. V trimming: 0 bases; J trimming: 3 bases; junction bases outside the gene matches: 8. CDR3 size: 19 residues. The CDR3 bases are TGTGCCAGCAGCTTAACGGATGCTAGCGGGGGGGCAGACACCGGGGAGCTGTTTTTT. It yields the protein CASSLTDASGGADTGELFF. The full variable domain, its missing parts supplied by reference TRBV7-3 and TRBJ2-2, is GAGVSQTPSNKVTEKGKYVELRCDPISGHTALYWYRQSLGQGPEFLIYFQGTGAADDSGLPNDRFFAVRPEGSVSTLKIQRTERGDSAVYLCASSLTDASGGADTGELFFGEGSRLTVL.

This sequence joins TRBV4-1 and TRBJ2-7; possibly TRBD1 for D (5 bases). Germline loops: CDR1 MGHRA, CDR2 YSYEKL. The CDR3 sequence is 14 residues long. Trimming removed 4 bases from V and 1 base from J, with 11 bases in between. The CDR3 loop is CASSRGQGSYEQYF. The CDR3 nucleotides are TGCGCCAGCAGCCGGGGTCAGGGTTCCTACGAGCAGTACTTC.

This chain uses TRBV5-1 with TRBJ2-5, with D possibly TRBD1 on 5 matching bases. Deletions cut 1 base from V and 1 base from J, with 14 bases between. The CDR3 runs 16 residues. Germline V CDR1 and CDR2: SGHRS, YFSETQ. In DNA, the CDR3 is TGCGCCAGCAGCTTGTCCCCAGGGCTAGGCCAAGAGACCCAGTACTTC. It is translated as CASSLSPGLGQETQYF.

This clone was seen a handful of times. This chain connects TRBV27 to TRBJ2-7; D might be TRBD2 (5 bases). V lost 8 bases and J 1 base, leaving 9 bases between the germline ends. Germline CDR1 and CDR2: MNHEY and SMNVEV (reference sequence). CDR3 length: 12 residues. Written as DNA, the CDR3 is TGTGCCAGCCATAGCGAGTCCTACGAGCAGTACTTC. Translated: CASHSESYEQYF.